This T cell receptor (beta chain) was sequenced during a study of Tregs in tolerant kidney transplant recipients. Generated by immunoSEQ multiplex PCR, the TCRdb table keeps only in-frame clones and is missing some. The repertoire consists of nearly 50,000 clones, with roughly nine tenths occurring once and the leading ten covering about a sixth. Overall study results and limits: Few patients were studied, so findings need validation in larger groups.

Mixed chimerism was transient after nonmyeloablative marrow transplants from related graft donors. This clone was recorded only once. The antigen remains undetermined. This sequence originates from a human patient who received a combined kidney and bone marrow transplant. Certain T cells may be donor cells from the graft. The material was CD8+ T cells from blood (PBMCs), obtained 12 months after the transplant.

In DNA form, the CDR3 reads TGTGCCAGCAGTTTAGGCGCCGGACAGGGGGCGAGAGAGCAGTACTTC. Translated, it gives CASSLGAGQGAREQYF. The chain employs TRBV27 and TRBJ2-7, with 11 bases aligning to TRBD1. From germline, CDR1 is MNHEY and CDR2 SMNVEV (reference sequence). This CDR3 is 16 amino acids long. The V and J ends lost 2 bases and 7 bases, in that order; junction bases with no gene match: 10.